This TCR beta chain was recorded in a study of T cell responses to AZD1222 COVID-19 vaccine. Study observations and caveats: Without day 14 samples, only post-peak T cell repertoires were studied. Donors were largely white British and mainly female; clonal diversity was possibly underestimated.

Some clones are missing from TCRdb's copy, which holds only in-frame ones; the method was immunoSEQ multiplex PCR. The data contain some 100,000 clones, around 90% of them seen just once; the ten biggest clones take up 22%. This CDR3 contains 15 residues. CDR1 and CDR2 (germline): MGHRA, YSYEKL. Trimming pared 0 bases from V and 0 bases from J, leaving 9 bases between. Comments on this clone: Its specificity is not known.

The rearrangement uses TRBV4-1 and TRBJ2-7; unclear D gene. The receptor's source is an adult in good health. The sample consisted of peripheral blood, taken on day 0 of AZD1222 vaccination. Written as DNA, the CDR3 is TGCGCCAGCAGCCAAGATCTGGGCCGCTCCTACGAGCAGTACTTC. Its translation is CASSQDLGRSYEQYF.